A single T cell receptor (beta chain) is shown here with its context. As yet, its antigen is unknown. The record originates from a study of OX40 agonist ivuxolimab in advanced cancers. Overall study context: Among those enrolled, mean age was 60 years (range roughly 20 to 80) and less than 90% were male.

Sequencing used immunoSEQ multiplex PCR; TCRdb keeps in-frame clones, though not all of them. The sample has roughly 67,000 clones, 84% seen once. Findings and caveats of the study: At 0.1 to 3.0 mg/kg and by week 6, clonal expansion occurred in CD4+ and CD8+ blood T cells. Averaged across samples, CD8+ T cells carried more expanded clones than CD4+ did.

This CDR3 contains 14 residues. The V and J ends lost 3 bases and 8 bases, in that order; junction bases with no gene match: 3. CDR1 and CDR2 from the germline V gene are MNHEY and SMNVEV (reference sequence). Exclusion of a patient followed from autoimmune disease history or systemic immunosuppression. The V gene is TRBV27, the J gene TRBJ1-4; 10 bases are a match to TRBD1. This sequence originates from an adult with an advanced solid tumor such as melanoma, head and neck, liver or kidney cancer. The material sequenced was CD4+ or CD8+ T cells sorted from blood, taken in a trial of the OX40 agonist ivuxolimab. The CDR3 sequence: CASSLRTGGEKLFF. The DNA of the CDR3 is TGTGCCAGCAGTTTGAGGACAGGGGGAGAAAAACTGTTTTTT. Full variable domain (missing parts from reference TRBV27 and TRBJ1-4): EAQVTQNPRYLITVTGKKLTVTCSQNMNHEYMSWYRQDPGLGLRQIYYSMNVEVTDKGDVPEGYKVSRKEKRNFPLILESPSPNQTSLYFCASSLRTGGEKLFFGSGTQLSVL.